This T cell receptor beta chain originates from a study of T cell responses to AZD1222 COVID-19 vaccine. Points from the study as a whole: Repertoire sampling happened only post peak T cell response.

Some clones are missing from TCRdb's copy, which holds only in-frame ones; the method was immunoSEQ multiplex PCR. The sample shows more than 95,000 clones, roughly 82% of them seen only once. Trimming took 5 bases from V and 2 from J, leaving 13 bases between them. CDR3 length equals 14 residues. In germline, CDR1 is MNHEY, CDR2 SVGAGI. Notes on this clone: Its specificity is unknown.

The source is an adult who received the AZD1222 COVID-19 vaccine. The V gene is TRBV6-5, the J gene TRBJ2-7; the D gene is possibly TRBD1 (5 bases). Sequencing used peripheral blood, obtained 28 days after the second AZD1222 dose. CDR3 protein: CASSSPQGTYEQYF. The CDR3, as DNA: TGTGCCAGCAGTAGCCCCCAGGGTACCTACGAGCAGTACTTC.